Presented here are 11 T cell receptor beta chains from one specimen sequenced in a study of technical replicates of blood from a handful of donors. Method: immunoSEQ multiplex PCR; TCRdb's copy keeps in-frame clones and lacks some. The sample holds around 73,000 clones, 90% to 95% seen once. The sequenced sample consisted of PBMCs. These receptors all come from a human donor in good health. Some clones in this sample may be carry-over from other donors' samples.

This clone occurred once. CDR3 loop: CASSPAESGNTIYF. CDR3 nucleotide sequence: TGTGCCAGCTCACCGGCGGAGTCTGGAAACACCATATATTTT. This chain uses TRBV18 with TRBJ1-3; D remains unclear. V lost 3 bases and J lost 1, with 7 bases in between. This CDR3 has 14 amino acids. Germline V gene sequence: CDR1 KGHSH, CDR2 LQKENI.

The chain links TRBV4-3 to TRBJ2-7; no reliable D call. The germline V and J ends were trimmed by 0 bases and 0 bases, with 9 bases remaining between them. The CDR3 loop spans 15 amino acids. Germline V gene sequence: CDR1 LGHNA, CDR2 YSLEER. CDR3 in amino acids: CASSQDNANSYEQYF. The CDR3 DNA sequence: TGCGCCAGCAGCCAAGACAACGCGAACTCCTACGAGCAGTACTTC.

CDR3 in amino acids: CASSPPSLAGGPSYEQYF. The CDR3 DNA reads TGTGCCAGCTCACCACCGTCCCTAGCGGGAGGGCCTAGCTACGAGCAGTACTTC. V gene TRBV18 combines with J gene TRBJ2-7; the match to TRBD2 covers 12 bases. The germline V gene encodes CDR1 KGHSH and CDR2 LQKENI. The CDR3 is 18 amino acids. Trimming at V came to 0 bases and at J to 3 bases, leaving 9 bases not matched to a gene.

The genes are TRBV10-3 and TRBJ2-7; 7 bases line up with TRBD1. Germline V lookup: CDR1 ENHRY, CDR2 SYGVKD. This CDR3 is 16 amino acids long. After removal of 0 bases from V and 0 bases from J, the junction contained 5 bases not matched to a gene. CDR3 nucleotide sequence: TGTGCCATCAGTGAGTCTCGGGACAGCCTCTCCTACGAGCAGTACTTC. The encoded protein is CAISESRDSLSYEQYF.

This clone was observed once. The rearrangement links TRBV7-2 to TRBJ2-7; D is perhaps TRBD1 (5 bases). This CDR3 spans 14 amino acids. V lost 1 base, J lost 7 bases, and 14 bases lay in between. CDR1 is SGHTA, CDR2 FQGNSA, per germline. CDR3 nucleotide sequence: TGTGCCAGCAGCTTAGGGGCAGGGCCAAAGGAGCAGTACTTC. Protein sequence: CASSLGAGPKEQYF.

This chain links TRBV7-2 with TRBJ2-3; TRBD2 matches at 13 bases. Losses at the gene ends were 2 bases for V and 4 bases for J; bases not matched to a gene: 3. This CDR3 region has 16 residues. Germline values: CDR1 SGHTA, CDR2 FQGNSA. The CDR3 bases are TGTGCCAGCAGCTTACTACTAGCGGGGGGGGCAGATACGCAGTATTTT. Its protein is CASSLLLAGGADTQYF. Full variable domain (remainder filled in from reference TRBV7-2 and TRBJ2-3): GAGVSQSPSNKVTEKGKDVELRCDPISGHTALYWYRQSLGQGLEFLIYFQGNSAPDKSGLPSDRFSAERTGGSVSTLTIQRTQQEDSAVYLCASSLLLAGGADTQYFGPGTRLTVL.

This clone was picked up one time. The gene calls are TRBV7-8 and TRBJ1-1; TRBD1 is a possible D gene (5 bases). The CDR3 is 14 residues long. CDR1 and CDR2 (germline): SGHVS, FQNEAQ. Deletions cut 5 bases from V and 4 bases from J, with 14 bases between. CDR3 region: CASSGGSLGTEAFF. As DNA, the CDR3 is TGTGCCAGCAGCGGGGGGAGTTTGGGCACTGAAGCTTTCTTT.

The chain recombines TRBV25-1 with TRBJ2-5; D may be TRBD2 (7 bases). With 6 bases removed from V and 3 bases from J, the gap between germline ends came to 23 bases. The CDR3 consists of 17 residues. Germline V lookup: CDR1 MGHDK, CDR2 SYGVNS. This CDR3 is CASSPLGGEGPKETQYF. DNA for the CDR3: TGTGCCAGCAGCCCCTTAGGGGGGGAGGGCCCTAAAGAGACCCAGTACTTC.

The chain uses TRBV6-5 and TRBJ2-3; 7 bases align to TRBD1. Trimming at V came to 6 bases and at J to 0 bases, leaving 6 bases not matched to a gene. The CDR3 runs 15 residues. The germline V gene encodes CDR1 MNHEY and CDR2 SVGAGI. CDR3 DNA sequence: TGTGCCAGCAGCCGGGGACAGCCAAGCACAGATACGCAGTATTTT. This codes for CASSRGQPSTDTQYF.

This rearrangement joins TRBV7-2 to TRBJ2-5; D is uncertain. Germline V gene data show CDR1 as SGHTA and CDR2 as FQGNSA. The CDR3 covers 16 residues. V was clipped by 0 bases and J by 5 bases, with 16 bases between them. The CDR3 protein is CASSLALSLPPETQYF. DNA of the CDR3: TGTGCCAGCAGCTTAGCGCTTAGTCTTCCCCCGGAGACCCAGTACTTC.

The V gene is TRBV2, the J gene TRBJ1-1; 9 bases agree with TRBD1. V shed 6 bases, J shed 5 bases, and the junction held 4 bases outside the gene matches. The V gene's germline CDR1 is SNHLY and CDR2 FYNNEI. The CDR3 length is 13 residues. CDR3 sequence: CASRKTGGTEAFF. The CDR3 region has the DNA TGTGCCAGCAGGAAGACAGGGGGAACTGAAGCTTTCTTT.